This T cell receptor (beta chain) was identified during a study of OX40 agonist ivuxolimab in advanced cancers. At the level of the study: People in dose escalation had one of these cancers: hepatocellular carcinoma, melanoma, renal cell or head and neck cancer. Study results and caveats: Normalized T-cell clonal expansion was also low in a subset of nonresponders.

For this clone: Its antigen is as yet unknown.

Autoimmune disease history or systemic immunosuppression led to patient exclusion. Assay used: immunoSEQ multiplex PCR; TCRdb lists only in-frame clones, some missing. The profile shows over 55,000 clones, 84% of them singletons. CDR3 length: 15 residues. CDR1 is SGHRS, CDR2 YFSETQ, per germline. V shed 0 bases and J shed 3 bases, with 9 bases lying between them. The sample consisted of CD4+ or CD8+ T cells sorted from blood, taken in a trial of the OX40 agonist ivuxolimab. The chain has TRBV5-1 and TRBJ2-2; D not resolved. This receptor was obtained from an adult with an advanced solid tumor such as melanoma, head and neck, liver or kidney cancer. CDR3 coding DNA: TGCGCCAGCAGCTTGGAAGGATCTGACACCGGGGAGCTGTTTTTT. This gives the protein CASSLEGSDTGELFF.